These 5 T cell receptor beta chains originate from one sample sequenced in a study of cytomegalovirus exposure and HLA in healthy donors. The PCR ran on 60 Vbeta and 13 Jbeta primers. Sequencing used immunoSEQ multiplex PCR; TCRdb keeps in-frame clones, though not all of them. The sample includes 40,000 to 45,000 clones, 45% to 60% seen only once; the top ten take roughly 5.6%. The specimen was PBMCs. These TCRs come from a man between 60 and 75 years old in good health and CMV-seronegative.

This clone was detected a few times. The chain couples TRBV5-1 to TRBJ2-1; 8 nucleotides agree with TRBD1. The V segment lost 3 bases and the J segment 8 bases; nucleotides outside the gene matches: 13. CDR1 SGHRS and CDR2 YFSETQ come from the germline V gene. The CDR3 contains 16 residues. The CDR3 sequence is CASSSSAGQGVDEQFF. CDR3 DNA: TGCGCCAGCAGCTCATCCGCCGGACAGGGAGTCGATGAGCAGTTCTTC.

This clone was seen a few times. The CDR3 region has the DNA TGTGCCACCAGCAACATCGGCAGGTACTACACCTTC. It codes for CATSNIGRYYTF. This chain uses TRBV15 with TRBJ1-2; D gene uncertain. Looked up from germline, CDR1 is LNHNV and CDR2 is YYDKDF (reference sequence). V was clipped by 4 bases and J by 10 bases, with 13 bases between them. The length of the CDR3 is 12 residues.

This clone was seen more than once but under ten times. The chain links TRBV19 to TRBJ2-7; a weak D match, TRBD2 (7 bases). Trimming took 9 bases from V and 3 from J, leaving 18 bases between them. CDR3 length: 14 amino acids. CDR1 is LNHDA and CDR2 is SQIVND in the germline V gene (reference sequence). Written as DNA, the CDR3 is TGTGCCAGCGCTGGGGGAGGGGGTGTCTACGAGCAGTACTTC. The encoded protein is CASAGGGGVYEQYF.

This clone was counted between two and nine times. V usage is TRBV7-3 and J usage is TRBJ2-1; possibly TRBD1 for D (5 bases). Trimming removed 5 bases from V and 3 bases from J, with 11 bases in between. Germline CDR1 is SGHTA and CDR2 is FQGTGA. CDR3 length: 14 residues. The CDR3 DNA reads as TGTGCCAGCAGCCCCCCAGGGCACTACAATGAGCAGTTCTTC. It is translated as CASSPPGHYNEQFF. The full variable domain, with the rest looked up from reference TRBV7-3 and TRBJ2-1, is GAGVSQTPSNKVTEKGKYVELRCDPISGHTALYWYRQSLGQGPEFLIYFQGTGAADDSGLPNDRFFAVRPEGSVSTLKIQRTERGDSAVYLCASSPPGHYNEQFFGPGTRLTVL.

Only a few counts were recorded for this clone. The chain has TRBV9 and TRBJ2-7; 10 bases fit TRBD2. The ends lost 4 bases at V and 0 bases at J; junction bases unmatched: 4. The CDR3 has 15 residues. Germline V gene sequence: CDR1 SGDLS, CDR2 YYNGEE. CDR3 sequence reads: CASSTASGSSYEQYF. As DNA, the CDR3 is TGTGCCAGCAGCACAGCTAGCGGGAGCTCCTACGAGCAGTACTTC.